This T cell receptor beta chain was sequenced during a study of cytomegalovirus exposure and HLA in healthy donors. Study-wide results and caveats: The classifier, whose performance was assessed in both the original and validation cohorts, reportedly diagnosed cytomegalovirus status with high specificity and sensitivity. Confirmation was obtained in vitro that three CMV-associated chains are specific for CMV antigens.

With respect to this clone: The antigen remains unidentified.

Assay used: immunoSEQ multiplex PCR; TCRdb lists only in-frame clones, some missing. The sample lists around 130,000 clones; about nine tenths were seen once. CDR3 length equals 13 residues. The ends lost 6 bases at V and 7 bases at J; junction bases unmatched: 2. The germline CDR1 and CDR2 sequences are LNHDA and SQIVND (reference sequence). This receptor was taken from a man aged 25-45 years in good health and CMV-seronegative. The sequencing input was PBMCs. V is TRBV19 and J is TRBJ1-4; 10 nucleotides agree with TRBD1. The CDR3 sequence: CASSRDRGEKLFF. In DNA form, the CDR3 reads TGTGCCAGTAGCCGGGACAGGGGTGAAAAACTGTTTTTT.